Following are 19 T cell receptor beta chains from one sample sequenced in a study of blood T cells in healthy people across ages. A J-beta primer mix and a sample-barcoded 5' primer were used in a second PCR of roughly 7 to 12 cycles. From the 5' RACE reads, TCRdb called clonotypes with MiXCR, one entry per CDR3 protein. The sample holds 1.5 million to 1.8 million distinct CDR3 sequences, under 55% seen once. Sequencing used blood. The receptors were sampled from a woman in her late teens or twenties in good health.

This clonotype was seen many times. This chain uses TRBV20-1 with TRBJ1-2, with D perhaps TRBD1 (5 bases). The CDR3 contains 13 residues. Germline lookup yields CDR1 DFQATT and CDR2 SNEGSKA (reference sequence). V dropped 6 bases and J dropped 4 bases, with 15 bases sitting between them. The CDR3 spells CSAHPGGGYGYTF. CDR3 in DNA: TGCAGTGCACACCCGGGGGGTGGCTATGGCTACACCTTC.

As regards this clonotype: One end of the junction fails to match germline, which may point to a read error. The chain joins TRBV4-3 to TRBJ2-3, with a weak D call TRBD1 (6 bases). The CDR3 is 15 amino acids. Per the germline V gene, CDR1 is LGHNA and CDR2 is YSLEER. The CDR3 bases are TGTGCCAGCAGCCCCCGGGACATTAGCACAGATACGCAGTATTTT. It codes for CASSPRDISTDTQYF.

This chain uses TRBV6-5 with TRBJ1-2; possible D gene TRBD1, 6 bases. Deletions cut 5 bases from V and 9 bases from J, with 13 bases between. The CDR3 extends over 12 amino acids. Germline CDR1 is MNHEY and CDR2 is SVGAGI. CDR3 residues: CASSTTGCSYTF. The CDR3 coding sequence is TGTGCCAGCAGTACGACAGGTTGTAGCTACACCTTC.

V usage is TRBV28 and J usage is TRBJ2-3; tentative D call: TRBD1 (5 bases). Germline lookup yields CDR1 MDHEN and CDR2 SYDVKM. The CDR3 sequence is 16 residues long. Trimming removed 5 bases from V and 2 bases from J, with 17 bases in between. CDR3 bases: TGTGCCAGCAGTCGGCTTAGTAGGGGCTCCACAGATACGCAGTATTTT. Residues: CASSRLSRGSTDTQYF.

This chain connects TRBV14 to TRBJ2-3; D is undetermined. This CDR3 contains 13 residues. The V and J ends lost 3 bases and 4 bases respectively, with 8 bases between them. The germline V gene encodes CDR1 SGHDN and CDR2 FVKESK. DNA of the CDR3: TGTGCCAGCAGCCAGCCCCCTTCAGATACGCAGTATTTT. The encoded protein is CASSQPPSDTQYF. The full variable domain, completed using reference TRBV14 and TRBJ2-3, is EAGVTQFPSHSVIEKGQTVTLRCDPISGHDNLYWYRRVMGKEIKFLLHFVKESKQDESGMPNNRFLAERTGGTYSTLKVQPAELEDSGVYFCASSQPPSDTQYFGPGTRLTVL.

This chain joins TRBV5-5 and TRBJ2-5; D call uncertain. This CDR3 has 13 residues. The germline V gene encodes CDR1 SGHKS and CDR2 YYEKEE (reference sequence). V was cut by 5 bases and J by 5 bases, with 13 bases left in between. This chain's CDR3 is CASSTGPWETQYF. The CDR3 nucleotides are TGTGCCAGCAGTACCGGGCCGTGGGAGACCCAGTACTTC.

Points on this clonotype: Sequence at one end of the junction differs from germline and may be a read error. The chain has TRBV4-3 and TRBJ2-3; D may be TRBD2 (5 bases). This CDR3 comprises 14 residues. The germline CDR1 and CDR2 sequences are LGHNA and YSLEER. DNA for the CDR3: TGCGCCAGCAGCCAAGAGCCTAGCACAGATGCGCAGTATTTT. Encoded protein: CASSQEPSTDAQYF.

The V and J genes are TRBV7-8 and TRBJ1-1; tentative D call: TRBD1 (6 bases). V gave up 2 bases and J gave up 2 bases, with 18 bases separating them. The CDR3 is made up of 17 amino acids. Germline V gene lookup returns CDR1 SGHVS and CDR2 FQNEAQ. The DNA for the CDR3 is TGTGCCAGCAGCTTATTAGTCGTTTGGGGGGCTAACACTGAAGCTTTCTTT. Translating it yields CASSLLVVWGANTEAFF.

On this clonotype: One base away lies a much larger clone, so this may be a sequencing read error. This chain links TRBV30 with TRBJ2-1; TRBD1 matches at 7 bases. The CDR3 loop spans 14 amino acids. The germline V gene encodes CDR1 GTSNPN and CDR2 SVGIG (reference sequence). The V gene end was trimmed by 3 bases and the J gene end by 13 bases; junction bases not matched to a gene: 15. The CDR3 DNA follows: TGTGCCTGGAGCGCTACAGGGGTTAGAGAGACCCAGTTCTTC. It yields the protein CAWSATGVRETQFF.

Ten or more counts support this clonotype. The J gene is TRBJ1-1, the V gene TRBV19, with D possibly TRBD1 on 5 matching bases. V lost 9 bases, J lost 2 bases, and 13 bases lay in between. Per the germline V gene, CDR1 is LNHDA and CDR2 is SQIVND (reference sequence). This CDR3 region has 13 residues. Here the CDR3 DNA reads TGTGCCAGCAGCATAGACAGAAACACTGAAGCTTTCTTT. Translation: CASSIDRNTEAFF.

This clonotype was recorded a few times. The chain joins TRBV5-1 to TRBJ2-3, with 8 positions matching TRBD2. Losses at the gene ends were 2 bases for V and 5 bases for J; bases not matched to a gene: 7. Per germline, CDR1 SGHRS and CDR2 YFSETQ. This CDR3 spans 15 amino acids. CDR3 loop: CASSFFGGGQDTQYF. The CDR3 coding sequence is TGCGCCAGCAGCTTTTTTGGCGGGGGGCAAGATACGCAGTATTTT. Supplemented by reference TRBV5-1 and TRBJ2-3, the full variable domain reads KAGVTQTPRYLIKTRGQQVTLSCSPISGHRSVSWYQQTPGQGLQFLFEYFSETQRNKGNFPGRFSGRQFSNSRSEMNVSTLELGDSALYLCASSFFGGGQDTQYFGPGTRLTVL.

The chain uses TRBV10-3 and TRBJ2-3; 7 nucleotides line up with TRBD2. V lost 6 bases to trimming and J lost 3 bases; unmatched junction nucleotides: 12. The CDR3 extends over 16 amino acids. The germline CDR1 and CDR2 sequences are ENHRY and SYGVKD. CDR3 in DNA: TGTGCCATCAGCCGATTGTCGGGAGGTAATACAGATACGCAGTATTTT. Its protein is CAISRLSGGNTDTQYF.

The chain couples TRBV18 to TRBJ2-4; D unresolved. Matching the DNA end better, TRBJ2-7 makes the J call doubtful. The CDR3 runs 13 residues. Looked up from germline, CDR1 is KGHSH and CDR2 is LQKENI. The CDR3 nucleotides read TGTGCCAGCGGACCTACTGTCGGCTACGAGCAGTACTTC. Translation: CASGPTVGYEQYF.

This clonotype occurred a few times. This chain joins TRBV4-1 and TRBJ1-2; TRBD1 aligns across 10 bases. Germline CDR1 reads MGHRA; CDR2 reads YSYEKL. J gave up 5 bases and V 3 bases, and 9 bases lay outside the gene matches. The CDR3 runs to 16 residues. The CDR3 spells CASSHPTGGESYGYTF. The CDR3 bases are TGCGCCAGCAGCCATCCGACAGGGGGCGAAAGTTATGGCTACACCTTC.

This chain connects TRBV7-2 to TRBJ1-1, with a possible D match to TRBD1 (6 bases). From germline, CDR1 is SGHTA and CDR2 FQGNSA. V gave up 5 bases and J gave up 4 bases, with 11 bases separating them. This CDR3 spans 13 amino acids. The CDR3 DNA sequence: TGTGCCAGCAGCCTACAGGGTATCACTGAAGCTTTCTTT. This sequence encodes CASSLQGITEAFF.

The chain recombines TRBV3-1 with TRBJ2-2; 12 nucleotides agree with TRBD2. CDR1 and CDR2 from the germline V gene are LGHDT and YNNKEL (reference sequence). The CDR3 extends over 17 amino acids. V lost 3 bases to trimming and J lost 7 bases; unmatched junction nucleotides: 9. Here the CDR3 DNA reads TGTGCCAGCAGCCAGGGACTAGCGGGTGGGCCTGGCGGGGAGCTGTTTTTT. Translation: CASSQGLAGGPGGELFF.

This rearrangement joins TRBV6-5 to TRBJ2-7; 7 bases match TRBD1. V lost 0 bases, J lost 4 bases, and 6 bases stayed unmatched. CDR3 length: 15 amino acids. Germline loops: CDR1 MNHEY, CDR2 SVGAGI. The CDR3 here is CASSYSRSGGYEQYF. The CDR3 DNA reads TGTGCCAGCAGTTACTCGCGGTCAGGGGGTTACGAGCAGTACTTC.

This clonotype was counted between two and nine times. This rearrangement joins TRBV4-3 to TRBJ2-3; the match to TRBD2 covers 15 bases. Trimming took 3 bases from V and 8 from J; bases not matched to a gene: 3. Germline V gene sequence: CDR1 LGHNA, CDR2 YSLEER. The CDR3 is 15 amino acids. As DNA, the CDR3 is TGCGCCAGCAGCCAGGGACTAGCGGGGGGACGTACGCAGTATTTT. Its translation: CASSQGLAGGRTQYF.

CDR3 loop: CASSTGGENTEAFF. The CDR3 DNA follows: TGTGCCAGCTCGACGGGCGGGGAGAACACTGAAGCTTTCTTT. The chain joins TRBV12-3 or TRBV12-4 to TRBJ1-1, with no clear D. V was cut by 8 bases and J by 1 base, with 14 bases left in between. This CDR3 region has 14 residues.